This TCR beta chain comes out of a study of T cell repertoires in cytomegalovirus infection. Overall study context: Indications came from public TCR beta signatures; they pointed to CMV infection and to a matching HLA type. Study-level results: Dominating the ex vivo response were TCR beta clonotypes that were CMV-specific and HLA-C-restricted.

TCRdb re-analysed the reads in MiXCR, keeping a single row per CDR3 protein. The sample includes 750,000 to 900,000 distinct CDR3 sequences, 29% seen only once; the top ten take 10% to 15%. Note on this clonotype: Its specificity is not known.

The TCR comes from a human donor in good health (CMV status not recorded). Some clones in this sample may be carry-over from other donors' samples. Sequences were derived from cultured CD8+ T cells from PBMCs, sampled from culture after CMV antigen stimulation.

CDR3 in DNA: TGTGCCAGCAGTTTTTATACAGGACAGGAGGCTTTCTTT. Translating gives CASSFYTGQEAFF. V usage is TRBV27 and J usage is TRBJ1-1; 7 bases agree with TRBD1. The CDR3 sequence is 13 residues long. CDR1 and CDR2 (germline): MNHEY, SMNVEV (reference sequence). V gave up 3 bases and J gave up 11 bases; unmatched junction bases: 9.